The rows below give T cell receptor beta chains drawn from one sample of a study of T cells in localized non-small cell lung cancer. Sequencing was performed with immunoSEQ multiplex PCR; in TCRdb, only in-frame clones are kept and a portion is missing. Seen here are about 2,100 clones, approximately 26% observed once, and the top ten hold about 6.7%. The material was lung tumor tissue, obtained before any cancer treatment. The receptors come from a woman aged 35 to 70 with stage II squamous cell lung carcinoma. The CDR3 runs from the conserved cysteine through the conserved F or W. The D gene is left open where the match is weak. Not every row has a clone size; where given, it reads once, few, many or a size class.

v_gene: TRBV18; j_gene: TRBJ1-3; d_gene: TRBD1; abundance: -; CDR3aa: CASSLNPGQLNTIYF; CDR3nt: TGTGCCAGCTCACTCAACCCGGGACAGCTAAACACCATATATTTT
v_gene: TRBV14; j_gene: TRBJ2-7; d_gene: -; abundance: -; CDR3aa: CASSLGTYEQYF; CDR3nt: TGTGCCAGCAGCCTAGGCACGTACGAGCAGTACTTC
v_gene: TRBV28; j_gene: TRBJ2-7; d_gene: -; abundance: -; CDR3aa: CASTLQGLTYEQYF; CDR3nt: TGTGCCAGCACCCTTCAAGGTTTGACCTACGAGCAGTACTTC
v_gene: TRBV6-8; j_gene: TRBJ2-7; d_gene: -; abundance: -; CDR3aa: CASRKQGAMNSYEQYF; CDR3nt: TGTGCCAGCAGAAAACAGGGAGCTATGAACTCCTACGAGCAGTACTTC
v_gene: TRBV18; j_gene: TRBJ1-3; d_gene: -; abundance: -; CDR3aa: CASSPPGGNTIYF; CDR3nt: TGTGCCAGCTCACCACCGGGTGGAAACACCATATATTTT
v_gene: TRBV6-8; j_gene: TRBJ1-2; d_gene: -; abundance: -; CDR3aa: CASAAGARGYTF; CDR3nt: TGTGCCAGCGCGGCCGGGGCGAGGGGCTACACCTTC
v_gene: TRBV15; j_gene: TRBJ2-1; d_gene: -; abundance: few; CDR3aa: CATSSPPDGHNEQFF; CDR3nt: TGTGCCACCAGCAGCCCCCCGGACGGCCACAATGAGCAGTTCTTC
v_gene: TRBV11-3; j_gene: TRBJ2-3; d_gene: -; abundance: few; CDR3aa: CASSLEVAATDTQYF; CDR3nt: TGTGCCAGCAGCTTAGAGGTGGCAGCCACAGATACGCAGTATTTT
v_gene: TRBV6-8; j_gene: TRBJ1-3; d_gene: -; abundance: medium-sized; CDR3aa: CASSYGGHPGNTIYF; CDR3nt: TGTGCCAGCAGTTACGGGGGGCACCCTGGAAACACCATATATTTT
v_gene: TRBV6-8; j_gene: TRBJ2-7; d_gene: TRBD2; abundance: -; CDR3aa: CAISGLAGVRAYEQYF; CDR3nt: TGTGCCATCAGCGGACTAGCGGGAGTTAGAGCCTACGAGCAGTACTTC
v_gene: TRBV9; j_gene: TRBJ1-2; d_gene: -; abundance: few; CDR3aa: CASSEQSSYGYTF; CDR3nt: TGTGCCAGCAGCGAACAGAGCTCCTATGGCTACACCTTC
v_gene: TRBV11-3; j_gene: TRBJ2-7; d_gene: -; abundance: -; CDR3aa: CASSSRGSSYEQYF; CDR3nt: TGTGCCAGCAGCTCTAGGGGAAGCTCCTACGAGCAGTACTTC
v_gene: TRBV6-8; j_gene: TRBJ2-1; d_gene: TRBD2; abundance: few; CDR3aa: CASSTGGSSYNEQFF; CDR3nt: TGTGCCAGCAGTACCGGCGGGAGCTCCTACAATGAGCAGTTCTTC
v_gene: TRBV29-1; j_gene: TRBJ1-1; d_gene: -; abundance: -; CDR3aa: CSARRGANTEAFF; CDR3nt: TGCAGCGCCCGAAGGGGGGCGAACACTGAAGCTTTCTTT
v_gene: TRBV6-8; j_gene: TRBJ2-1; d_gene: TRBD2; abundance: -; CDR3aa: CASSGLAGGSNEQFF; CDR3nt: TGTGCCAGCAGCGGACTAGCGGGAGGATCGAATGAGCAGTTCTTC
v_gene: TRBV9; j_gene: TRBJ2-3; d_gene: -; abundance: few; CDR3aa: CASSINPGGDTQYF; CDR3nt: TGTGCCAGCAGCATAAATCCCGGGGGAGATACGCAGTATTTT
v_gene: TRBV19; j_gene: TRBJ1-2; d_gene: -; abundance: -; CDR3aa: CASSVIENNYGYTF; CDR3nt: TGTGCCAGTAGTGTCATCGAAAATAACTATGGCTACACCTTC
v_gene: TRBV18; j_gene: TRBJ1-1; d_gene: -; abundance: few; CDR3aa: CASSPIQGSDTEAFF; CDR3nt: TGTGCCAGCTCACCGATTCAGGGCTCCGACACTGAAGCTTTCTTT
v_gene: TRBV19; j_gene: TRBJ2-1; d_gene: -; abundance: -; CDR3aa: CASSIATGRVREQFF; CDR3nt: TGTGCCAGTAGTATAGCCACGGGCAGGGTCCGAGAGCAGTTCTTC
v_gene: TRBV12-5; j_gene: TRBJ1-5; d_gene: -; abundance: once; CDR3aa: CASGLVQGDNQPQHF; CDR3nt: TGTGCTAGTGGTTTGGTACAAGGGGACAATCAGCCCCAGCATTTT
v_gene: TRBV1; j_gene: TRBJ2-3; d_gene: -; abundance: few; CDR3aa: CASSRGGGSTDTQYF; CDR3nt: TGCGCCAGCAGCCGCGGAGGCGGGAGCACAGATACGCAGTATTTT
v_gene: TRBV15; j_gene: TRBJ1-4; d_gene: TRBD1; abundance: -; CDR3aa: CATSRDRGTNEKLFF; CDR3nt: TGTGCCACCAGTAGGGACAGGGGAACTAATGAAAAACTGTTTTTT
v_gene: TRBV6-8; j_gene: TRBJ2-5; d_gene: -; abundance: -; CDR3aa: CASSQLAETQYF; CDR3nt: TGTGCCAGCAGTCAGCTCGCAGAGACCCAGTACTTC
v_gene: TRBV7-1; j_gene: TRBJ2-3; d_gene: TRBD2; abundance: few; CDR3aa: CASSFGPLAGATDTQYF; CDR3nt: TGTGCCAGCAGCTTCGGCCCCCTAGCGGGAGCCACAGATACGCAGTATTTT
v_gene: TRBV30; j_gene: TRBJ2-5; d_gene: TRBD1; abundance: large; CDR3aa: CAWTFRGQGVETQYF; CDR3nt: TGTGCCTGGACTTTCCGGGGACAGGGGGTAGAGACCCAGTACTTC
v_gene: TRBV11-3; j_gene: TRBJ2-1; d_gene: -; abundance: medium-sized; CDR3aa: CASSAAGRTYRDEQFF; CDR3nt: TGTGCCAGCAGCGCAGCTGGACGGACTTACAGGGATGAGCAGTTCTTC
v_gene: TRBV10-3; j_gene: TRBJ2-7; d_gene: TRBD2; abundance: few; CDR3aa: CATEVAGRGNAEQYF; CDR3nt: TGTGCCACGGAAGTAGCGGGGAGGGGGAATGCCGAGCAGTACTTC
v_gene: TRBV11-3; j_gene: TRBJ2-7; d_gene: TRBD2; abundance: -; CDR3aa: CASSHSGGLTYEQYF; CDR3nt: TGTGCCAGCAGCCACTCGGGGGGGCTGACCTACGAGCAGTACTTC
v_gene: TRBV6-8; j_gene: TRBJ2-7; d_gene: TRBD2; abundance: few; CDR3aa: CASRKTSGGTYEQYF; CDR3nt: TGTGCCAGCAGGAAGACTAGCGGGGGTACCTACGAGCAGTACTTC
v_gene: TRBV11-3; j_gene: TRBJ1-1; d_gene: -; abundance: -; CDR3aa: CASSLTGTWGPKMNTEAFF; CDR3nt: TGTGCCAGCAGCTTAACTGGGACGTGGGGCCCAAAAATGAACACTGAAGCTTTCTTT
v_gene: TRBV6-8; j_gene: TRBJ2-7; d_gene: -; abundance: few; CDR3aa: CASKPLAAYEQYF; CDR3nt: TGTGCCAGCAAACCCCTAGCCGCCTACGAGCAGTACTTC
v_gene: TRBV5-1; j_gene: TRBJ1-1; d_gene: -; abundance: -; CDR3aa: CASSLDAGNTEAFF; CDR3nt: TGCGCCAGCAGCTTGGACGCAGGAAACACTGAAGCTTTCTTT
v_gene: TRBV11-3; j_gene: TRBJ1-3; d_gene: -; abundance: -; CDR3aa: CASSAAGAGNTIYF; CDR3nt: TGTGCCAGCAGCGCGGCGGGTGCAGGAAACACCATATATTTT
v_gene: TRBV29-1; j_gene: TRBJ1-3; d_gene: -; abundance: few; CDR3aa: CSVSIGTPGNTIYF; CDR3nt: TGCAGCGTCTCCATTGGGACGCCAGGAAACACCATATATTTT
v_gene: TRBV19; j_gene: TRBJ2-3; d_gene: -; abundance: few; CDR3aa: CASSIGAASTDTQYF; CDR3nt: TGTGCCAGTAGTATAGGGGCGGCTAGCACAGATACGCAGTATTTT
v_gene: TRBV11-3; j_gene: TRBJ2-3; d_gene: TRBD1; abundance: medium-sized; CDR3aa: CASSLRQGLTDTQYF; CDR3nt: TGTGCCAGCAGCTTGCGACAGGGGCTCACAGATACGCAGTATTTT
v_gene: TRBV12-5; j_gene: TRBJ1-1; d_gene: -; abundance: -; CDR3aa: CASGTLLSGKGRNTEAFF; CDR3nt: TGTGCTAGTGGTACGCTCCTCTCCGGGAAGGGGAGGAACACTGAAGCTTTCTTT
v_gene: TRBV6-8; j_gene: TRBJ2-7; d_gene: -; abundance: few; CDR3aa: CATRGTFLSYEQYF; CDR3nt: TGTGCCACTAGGGGAACGTTCCTCTCCTACGAGCAGTACTTC
v_gene: TRBV28; j_gene: TRBJ2-2; d_gene: -; abundance: -; CDR3aa: CASRVGGSTGELFF; CDR3nt: TGTGCCAGCAGAGTTGGAGGGAGCACCGGGGAGCTGTTTTTT
v_gene: TRBV12-5; j_gene: TRBJ2-7; d_gene: TRBD2; abundance: -; CDR3aa: CASDSGRGHPYEQYF; CDR3nt: TGTGCTAGTGACAGCGGGAGAGGGCACCCCTACGAGCAGTACTTC
v_gene: TRBV11-3; j_gene: TRBJ1-5; d_gene: -; abundance: few; CDR3aa: CASSLGWGNQPQHF; CDR3nt: TGTGCCAGCAGCTTAGGTTGGGGGAATCAGCCCCAGCATTTT
v_gene: TRBV12-5; j_gene: TRBJ1-4; d_gene: -; abundance: -; CDR3aa: CASGLSPKTDWREKLFF; CDR3nt: TGTGCTAGTGGTTTATCCCCAAAGACAGACTGGCGGGAAAAACTGTTTTTT
v_gene: TRBV28; j_gene: TRBJ2-5; d_gene: -; abundance: -; CDR3aa: CASSETGAKETQYF; CDR3nt: TGTGCCAGCAGTGAGACCGGGGCGAAAGAGACCCAGTACTTC
v_gene: TRBV11-3; j_gene: TRBJ1-5; d_gene: TRBD1; abundance: few; CDR3aa: CASSLGGLGNQPQHF; CDR3nt: TGTGCCAGCAGCCTAGGGGGCTTAGGCAATCAGCCCCAGCATTTT
v_gene: TRBV29-1; j_gene: TRBJ2-5; d_gene: -; abundance: -; CDR3aa: CSVPQGQETQYF; CDR3nt: TGCAGCGTCCCACAAGGGCAAGAGACCCAGTACTTC
v_gene: TRBV6-8; j_gene: TRBJ1-1; d_gene: -; abundance: medium-sized; CDR3aa: CASSRWIGTNTEAFF; CDR3nt: TGTGCCAGCAGTCGGTGGATTGGGACTAACACTGAAGCTTTCTTT
v_gene: TRBV28; j_gene: TRBJ1-5; d_gene: -; abundance: -; CDR3aa: CASSFQGWRNQPQHF; CDR3nt: TGTGCCAGCAGTTTTCAGGGTTGGCGCAATCAGCCCCAGCATTTT
v_gene: TRBV6-8; j_gene: TRBJ2-5; d_gene: -; abundance: -; CDR3aa: CASSGVKGFHETQYF; CDR3nt: TGTGCCAGCAGTGGGGTGAAAGGCTTTCACGAGACCCAGTACTTC
v_gene: TRBV25-1; j_gene: TRBJ1-1; d_gene: -; abundance: once; CDR3aa: CASRHSGLGAEAFF; CDR3nt: TGTGCCAGCCGCCATTCAGGCCTAGGTGCTGAAGCTTTCTTT
v_gene: TRBV11-3; j_gene: TRBJ2-5; d_gene: -; abundance: few; CDR3aa: CASSPLSPSQETQYF; CDR3nt: TGTGCCAGCAGCCCTCTTTCTCCGTCCCAAGAGACCCAGTACTTC
v_gene: TRBV9; j_gene: TRBJ2-2; d_gene: TRBD1; abundance: -; CDR3aa: CASSATGGAGELFF; CDR3nt: TGTGCCAGCAGCGCAACAGGGGGCGCCGGGGAGCTGTTTTTT
v_gene: TRBV10-2; j_gene: TRBJ1-1; d_gene: -; abundance: -; CDR3aa: CASSESNQDSNTEAFF; CDR3nt: TGCGCCAGCAGTGAGTCGAACCAGGATTCGAACACTGAAGCTTTCTTT
v_gene: TRBV11-3; j_gene: TRBJ2-3; d_gene: TRBD1; abundance: medium-sized; CDR3aa: CASSSWTGGRDTQYF; CDR3nt: TGTGCCAGCAGCTCGTGGACAGGGGGCAGGGATACGCAGTATTTT
v_gene: TRBV6-8; j_gene: TRBJ2-3; d_gene: -; abundance: -; CDR3aa: CASSARLRDTQYF; CDR3nt: TGTGCCAGCAGCGCCCGGCTTAGAGATACGCAGTATTTT
v_gene: TRBV19; j_gene: TRBJ2-7; d_gene: TRBD1; abundance: -; CDR3aa: CASSYRGSSGYEQYF; CDR3nt: TGTGCCAGTAGCTACAGGGGGTCTTCGGGCTACGAGCAGTACTTC
v_gene: TRBV14; j_gene: TRBJ1-1; d_gene: TRBD1; abundance: few; CDR3aa: CASSRRTGWNTEAFF; CDR3nt: TGTGCCAGCAGCCGAAGGACAGGGTGGAACACTGAAGCTTTCTTT
v_gene: TRBV19; j_gene: TRBJ2-5; d_gene: TRBD2; abundance: -; CDR3aa: CASKREASGNQETQYF; CDR3nt: TGTGCCAGTAAAAGGGAAGCTAGCGGGAACCAAGAGACCCAGTACTTC
v_gene: TRBV11-3; j_gene: TRBJ2-1; d_gene: -; abundance: -; CDR3aa: CASSHETSYNEQFF; CDR3nt: TGTGCCAGCAGCCACGAGACTTCATACAATGAGCAGTTCTTC
v_gene: TRBV11-3; j_gene: TRBJ1-3; d_gene: TRBD1; abundance: -; CDR3aa: CASSRQGSGNTIYF; CDR3nt: TGTGCCAGCAGCCGACAGGGGTCTGGAAACACCATATATTTT